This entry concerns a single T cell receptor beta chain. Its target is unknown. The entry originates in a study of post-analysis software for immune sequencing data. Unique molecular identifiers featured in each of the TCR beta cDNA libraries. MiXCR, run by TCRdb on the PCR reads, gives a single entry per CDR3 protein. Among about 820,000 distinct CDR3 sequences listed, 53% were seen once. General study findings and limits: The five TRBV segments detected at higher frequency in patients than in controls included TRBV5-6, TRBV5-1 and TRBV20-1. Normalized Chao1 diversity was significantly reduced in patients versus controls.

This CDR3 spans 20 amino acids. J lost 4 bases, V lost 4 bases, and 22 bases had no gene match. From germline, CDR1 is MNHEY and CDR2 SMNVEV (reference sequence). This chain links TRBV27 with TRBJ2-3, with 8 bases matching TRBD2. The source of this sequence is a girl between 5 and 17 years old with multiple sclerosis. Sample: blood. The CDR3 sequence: CASSSPRGGAGDRPADTQYF. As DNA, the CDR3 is TGTGCCAGCAGTTCTCCCCGAGGGGGAGCGGGAGATCGTCCGGCAGATACGCAGTATTTT.